The 25 T cell receptor beta chains presented below share a single source sample, sequenced in a study of glioma-infiltrating T cells. Using RNA template, CDR3s of TCR alpha and beta were amplified with iRepertoire arm-PCR. TCRdb reprocessed the multiplex PCR reads via MiXCR and lists one record per CDR3 protein. The profile shows approximately 110,000 distinct CDR3 sequences, approximately 23% of them singletons. Sequences were obtained from glioma tissue, nonneoplastic brain tissue, or PBMCs (not recorded which). The receptors here all came from a human donor with low-grade glioma or glioblastoma, undergoing nonglioma brain surgery, or in good health (not recorded which).

The rearrangement uses TRBV5-1 and TRBJ1-1, with unresolved D. The CDR3 is made up of 13 amino acids. Germline CDR1 reads SGHRS; CDR2 reads YFSETQ. Trimming cost V 3 bases and J 11 bases, with 17 bases left between them. The CDR3 sequence is CASSSEWAPGAFF. CDR3 nucleotides: TGCGCCAGCAGCTCCGAGTGGGCCCCGGGGGCTTTCTTT. Filled out from reference TRBV5-1 and TRBJ1-1, the complete variable domain reads KAGVTQTPRYLIKTRGQQVTLSCSPISGHRSVSWYQQTPGQGLQFLFEYFSETQRNKGNFPGRFSGRQFSNSRSEMNVSTLELGDSALYLCASSSEWAPGAFFGQGTRLTVV.

Concerning this clonotype: One base away lies a much larger clone, so this may be a sequencing read error. The V and J genes are TRBV19 and TRBJ1-2; tentative D call: TRBD1 (6 bases). V lost 5 bases, J lost 3 bases, and 10 bases lay in between. The CDR3 totals 13 residues. In germline, CDR1 is LNHDA, CDR2 SQIVND (reference sequence). Here the CDR3 DNA reads TGTGCCAGTAGTCGGGGGGCCCACTATGGCTACACCTTC. It codes for CASSRGAHYGYTF.

This clonotype was recorded at least ten times. The CDR3 DNA reads TGTGCCAGCAGTTCCCAGACAGTACAGCCCCAGCATTTT. Translated: CASSSQTVQPQHF. The chain recombines TRBV12-3 or TRBV12-4 with TRBJ1-5; D is perhaps TRBD1 (5 bases). The CDR3 has 13 residues. V lost 4 bases, J lost 7 bases, and 11 bases lay in between.

As regards this clonotype: This could be a read error, since a much larger clone is one nucleotide away. The rearrangement uses TRBV7-9 and TRBJ1-1; 9 bases line up with TRBD1. The CDR3 extends over 15 amino acids. The trim removed 7 bases at V and 0 bases at J, leaving 6 bases unmatched. Germline V lookup: CDR1 SEHNR, CDR2 FQNEAQ (reference sequence). The CDR3 protein is CASNPTGGMNTEAFF. CDR3 nucleotides: TGTGCCAGCAACCCAACAGGGGGCATGAACACTGAAGCTTTCTTT.

The sample holds a few counts of this clonotype. The genes are TRBV3-1 and TRBJ1-5; D gene uncertain. CDR1 and CDR2 from the germline V gene are LGHDT and YNNKEL (reference sequence). This CDR3 is 13 amino acids long. V was cut by 3 bases and J by 6 bases, with 9 bases left in between. CDR3 sequence (DNA): TGTGCCAGCAGCCACGGCCGGGCTCAGCCCCAGCATTTT. Its translation is CASSHGRAQPQHF.

This clonotype was recorded a few times. The V gene is TRBV7-9, the J gene TRBJ2-1; tentative D call: TRBD1 (5 bases). The CDR3 totals 15 residues. V was trimmed by 2 bases and J by 6 bases, leaving 14 bases between them. Looked up from germline, CDR1 is SEHNR and CDR2 is FQNEAQ (reference sequence). The CDR3 DNA sequence: TGTGCCAGCAGCTTACTACAGGAAGTGGGCAATGAGCAGTTCTTC. It specifies CASSLLQEVGNEQFF.

Comment on this clonotype: This sequence may be a read error, since a much larger clone differs from it by one base. V gene TRBV28 combines with J gene TRBJ2-1; 13 positions agree with TRBD2. CDR3 length equals 19 residues. Germline V CDR1 and CDR2: MDHEN, SYDVKM. The ends lost 3 bases at V and 0 bases at J; junction bases unmatched: 8. CDR3 sequence: CASSFTARTSGSSYNEQFF. CDR3 bases: TGTGCCAGCAGTTTCACCGCGCGGACTAGCGGGAGCTCCTACAATGAGCAGTTCTTC.

Ten or more counts support this clonotype. The CDR3: CASSQEDTQYF. The CDR3 nucleotides are TGCGCCAGCAGCCAGGAGGATACGCAGTATTTT. This chain connects TRBV5-1 to TRBJ2-3; no definite D call. The CDR3 runs 11 residues. Trimming shortened V by 4 bases and J by 6 bases, and 6 bases separated the two germline ends. Per germline, CDR1 SGHRS and CDR2 YFSETQ.

The chain carries TRBV12-3 or TRBV12-4 and TRBJ2-5; 9 bases line up with TRBD1. The CDR3 totals 12 residues. V dropped 5 bases and J dropped 7; count of bases not matched to a gene: 2. The CDR3 loop reads CASSPTGGTQYF. The CDR3 bases are TGTGCCAGCAGTCCGACAGGGGGGACCCAGTACTTC.

Ten or more counts support this clonotype. This rearrangement joins TRBV4-3 to TRBJ2-7; D uncertain. The CDR3 consists of 13 residues. V lost 1 base, J lost 5 bases, and 9 bases lay in between. From germline, CDR1 is LGHNA and CDR2 YSLEER. The CDR3 region has the DNA TGCGCCAGCAGCCAAGGTCTTGGAGACGAGCAGTACTTC. Translating it yields CASSQGLGDEQYF.

At least ten counts were recorded for this clonotype. The CDR3 region has the DNA TGTGCCAGCAGTTACAGCCCTTATAGCGGGAGCTCCTACAATGAGCAGTTCTTC. This sequence encodes CASSYSPYSGSSYNEQFF. The chain is built from TRBV6-6 and TRBJ2-1; 9 nucleotides line up with TRBD2. Trimming cost V 2 bases and J 0 bases; bases outside gene matches: 8. CDR1 and CDR2 from the germline V gene are MNHNY and SVGAGI (reference sequence). CDR3 size: 18 residues.

This clonotype has just a few counts. CDR3 loop: CASSPTDTYEQYF. DNA for the CDR3: TGCGCCAGCAGCCCGACAGATACCTACGAGCAGTACTTC. The chain uses TRBV5-1 and TRBJ2-7; D may be TRBD1 (5 bases). Germline V CDR1 and CDR2: SGHRS, YFSETQ. V dropped 4 bases and J dropped 2 bases, with 10 bases sitting between them. This CDR3 comprises 13 residues.

This chain joins TRBV27 and TRBJ1-1; D remains ambiguous. The V end lost 9 bases, the J end lost 0 bases, and 20 bases lay between the germline ends. Germline lookup yields CDR1 MNHEY and CDR2 SMNVEV (reference sequence). This CDR3 spans 16 amino acids. CDR3 sequence: CARKTYDSLMNTEAFF. In DNA, the CDR3 is TGTGCCAGGAAGACCTACGATTCGCTCATGAACACTGAAGCTTTCTTT.

This clonotype was found many times. V gene TRBV18 combines with J gene TRBJ1-6; tentatively, D is TRBD1 (5 bases). Trimming removed 5 bases from V and 5 bases from J, with 10 bases in between. This CDR3 comprises 14 residues. Germline V lookup: CDR1 KGHSH, CDR2 LQKENI. The chain's CDR3 is CASSGTPDNSPLHF. The CDR3 DNA sequence: TGTGCCAGCTCAGGGACGCCAGATAATTCACCCCTCCACTTT. The full variable domain, in which reference TRBV18 and TRBJ1-6 provide the parts outside the CDR3, is NAGVMQNPRHLVRRRGQEARLRCSPMKGHSHVYWYRQLPEEGLKFMVYLQKENIIDESGMPKERFSAEFPKEGPSILRIQQVVRGDSAAYFCASSGTPDNSPLHFGNGTRLTVT.

The chain links TRBV19 to TRBJ2-5, with D tentatively TRBD1 (6 bases). V gave up 6 bases and J gave up 1 base, with 9 bases separating them. Per the germline V gene, CDR1 is LNHDA and CDR2 is SQIVND (reference sequence). The length of the CDR3 is 13 residues. The CDR3 loop reads CASRGQTQETQYF. The CDR3 nucleotides read TGTGCCAGTAGAGGACAGACCCAAGAGACCCAGTACTTC.

The chain carries TRBV5-1 and TRBJ1-2; D perhaps matches TRBD1 (6 bases). Trimming pared 2 bases from V and 1 base from J, leaving 15 bases between. The CDR3 is 16 residues long. Looked up from germline, CDR1 is SGHRS and CDR2 is YFSETQ. CDR3 amino acids: CASSLFQGPNNYGYTF. The CDR3 bases are TGCGCCAGCAGCTTATTTCAGGGGCCCAATAACTATGGCTACACCTTC.

This clonotype was recorded many times. In DNA form, the CDR3 reads TGTGCCAGCAGCTCCGGGACAGGGGCGAGAGAGCAGTACTTC. Protein product: CASSSGTGAREQYF. The chain has TRBV28 and TRBJ2-7; TRBD1 agrees at 10 bases. This CDR3 has 14 amino acids. CDR1 and CDR2 (germline): MDHEN, SYDVKM. Trimming removed 6 bases from V and 7 bases from J; junction bases left unmatched: 9.

Many counts were recorded for this clonotype. CDR3 in DNA: TGTGCCAGCAGCCAAACCGGGACTAGCTCCTACAATGAGCAGTTCTTC. This sequence encodes CASSQTGTSSYNEQFF. The J gene is TRBJ2-1, the V gene TRBV7-2, with 8 bases that match TRBD2. The CDR3 is 16 residues long. CDR1 SGHTA and CDR2 FQGNSA come from the germline V gene. V was clipped by 5 bases and J by 0 bases; unmatched bases: 6.

In its sample, this clonotype was seen many times. A read error may produce the germline difference seen at one junction end. The chain uses TRBV10-2 and TRBJ1-1; no clear D. Per germline, CDR1 WSHSY and CDR2 SAAADI. The CDR3 totals 12 residues. CDR3 DNA: TGTGCCAGCAGTGAGGTAAATACTGAAGCTTTCTTT. Translation gives CASSEVNTEAFF.

Regarding this clonotype: A read error is possible here, since a much larger clone lies one base away. The rearrangement uses TRBV2 and TRBJ2-7, with D possibly called TRBD1 or TRBD2 (5 bases each). Germline V gives CDR1 SNHLY, CDR2 FYNNEI. This CDR3 is built from 14 residues. Trimming stripped 6 bases from V and 4 bases from J, with 16 bases between. DNA of the CDR3: TGTGCCAGCAGCCTCGACAGCGGTTCGTACGAGCAGTACTTC. Protein sequence: CASSLDSGSYEQYF.

In its sample, this clonotype was seen many times. V and J are TRBV4-2 and TRBJ1-1; D is ambiguous. Trimming removed 0 bases at V and 9 bases at J, with 11 bases between. The CDR3 has 13 residues. CDR1 LGHNA and CDR2 YNFKEQ come from the germline V gene. CDR3 nucleotides: TGTGCCAGCAGCCAAGAGGCAGGAGGAAAAGCTTTCTTT. The encoded protein is CASSQEAGGKAFF.

This clonotype was observed at least ten times. This rearrangement joins TRBV28 to TRBJ2-7, with D tentatively TRBD1 or TRBD2 (6 bases each). CDR3 length: 15 residues. Germline V lookup: CDR1 MDHEN, CDR2 SYDVKM. Trimming left V 5 bases short and J 2 bases short, with 16 bases between. CDR3 bases: TGTGCCAGCAGTCCCCCCGGCGGGGACACCTACGAGCAGTACTTC. It yields the protein CASSPPGGDTYEQYF.

This clonotype was seen ten or more times. The V call is TRBV24-1, the J call TRBJ2-3; 11 bases match TRBD1. The CDR3 spans 16 residues. CDR1 and CDR2 (germline): KGHDR, SFDVKD. Unmatched junction bases numbered 7, after V lost 3 bases and J lost 6 bases. CDR3 residues: CATSDDFRDRGDTQYF. The CDR3 DNA reads as TGTGCCACCAGTGATGACTTCCGGGACAGGGGGGATACGCAGTATTTT.

This chain connects TRBV6-2 or TRBV6-3 to TRBJ2-1, with D possibly being TRBD2 (6 bases). The CDR3 is 14 residues long. Germline V CDR1 and CDR2: MNHEY, SVGEGT. Trimming removed 2 bases at V and 6 bases at J, with 11 bases between. CDR3 region: CASSYGGNGNEQFF. DNA for the CDR3: TGTGCCAGCAGTTACGGGGGGAACGGCAATGAGCAGTTCTTC.

Note on this clonotype: A read error is possible here, since a much larger clone lies one base away. The J gene is TRBJ2-1, the V gene TRBV6-5; TRBD2 matches at 13 bases. There are 15 residues in the CDR3. The germline V gene encodes CDR1 MNHEY and CDR2 SVGAGI. CDR3 protein: CASSGLAGVVNEQFF. The CDR3 DNA follows: TGCGCCAGCTCCGGACTAGCGGGAGTAGTCAATGAGCAGTTCTTC.